These 32 T cell receptor beta chains came from one sample sequenced in a study of control samples from healthy donors and cancer patients. Here immunoSEQ multiplex PCR was the method, and the copy in TCRdb shows in-frame clones only, minus some. The table has 150,000 to 200,000 clones, about 86% seen once. Sequencing input: blood. The receptors shown here come from a man younger than 35 in good health.

For the CDR3, the DNA is TGTGCCAGCGGTAGGGCCAGGGGCACAGATACGCAGTATTTT. It specifies CASGRARGTDTQYF. V usage is TRBV6-5 and J usage is TRBJ2-3; D may be TRBD1 (5 bases). The CDR3 loop spans 14 amino acids. V lost 8 bases, J lost 1 base, and 13 bases lay in between. The germline V gene encodes CDR1 MNHEY and CDR2 SVGAGI.

J is TRBJ2-5 and V is TRBV19, with D possibly TRBD2 on 5 matching bases. Germline assignment: CDR1 LNHDA and CDR2 SQIVND (reference sequence). The CDR3 is 15 residues long. With 0 bases removed from V and 5 bases from J, the gap between germline ends came to 13 bases. The CDR3 DNA is TGTGCCAGTAGTATAGATCTAGCTGGTGGGGAGACCCAGTACTTC. Residues: CASSIDLAGGETQYF.

In DNA, the CDR3 is TGTGCCAGCAGCTGGGGGAACATTGGCACTGAAGCTTTCTTT. Protein product: CASSWGNIGTEAFF. The chain has TRBV7-2 and TRBJ1-1; D is perhaps TRBD1 (5 bases). Trimming shortened V by 4 bases and J by 4 bases, and 13 bases separated the two germline ends. This CDR3 has 14 residues. The germline gives CDR1 SGHTA, CDR2 FQGNSA.

This clone occurred once. V and J are TRBV2 and TRBJ1-1; tentatively, D is TRBD1 (5 bases). The CDR3 extends over 12 amino acids. V was trimmed by 4 bases and J by 3 bases, leaving 6 bases between them. CDR1 and CDR2 (germline): SNHLY, FYNNEI. DNA for the CDR3: TGTGCCAGCAGTGGACAGTACACTGAAGCTTTCTTT. It translates to CASSGQYTEAFF.

This chain uses TRBV19 with TRBJ1-2, with D possibly TRBD1 on 5 matching bases. Germline CDR1 and CDR2: LNHDA and SQIVND (reference sequence). Trimming shortened V by 6 bases and J by 8 bases, and 19 bases separated the two germline ends. The CDR3 is made up of 14 amino acids. This CDR3 is CASSPIGGRLGYTF. The CDR3 DNA sequence: TGTGCCAGTAGCCCCATTGGGGGAAGACTCGGCTACACCTTC.

As for this clone: This specimen includes other DNA sequences encoding the same CDR3. V and J are TRBV24-1 and TRBJ2-1; the D gene is possibly TRBD1 (5 bases). With 9 bases removed from V and 1 base from J, the gap between germline ends came to 6 bases. In germline, CDR1 is KGHDR, CDR2 SFDVKD. The CDR3 is made up of 12 amino acids. DNA of the CDR3: TGTGCCACCTCAGGGTCCTACAATGAGCAGTTCTTC. Protein sequence: CATSGSYNEQFF.

V gene TRBV11-2 combines with J gene TRBJ2-7; the D is unclear. Germline V gene lookup returns CDR1 SGHAT and CDR2 FQNNGV. Deletions cut 0 bases from V and 4 bases from J, with 7 bases between. The CDR3 is made up of 13 amino acids. This CDR3 is CASSLDRKYEQYF. Here the CDR3 DNA reads TGTGCCAGCAGCTTAGATCGGAAATACGAGCAGTACTTC.

In its sample, this clone was seen once. The junction departs from germline at one end; a sequencing error may be responsible. The chain joins TRBV6-2 or TRBV6-3 to TRBJ1-1; D unresolved. Germline V lookup: CDR1 MNHEY, CDR2 SVGEGT. This CDR3 comprises 12 residues. The CDR3 bases are TGTGCCGGCAGTCCCGATATTGGAGGAGCTTTCTTT. Protein: CAGSPDIGGAFF.

CDR3 sequence reads: CASSPNSQRQGLGRRAFF. CDR3 nucleotides: TGTGCCAGCAGCCCGAACAGTCAAAGACAGGGATTGGGCCGCCGGGCTTTCTTT. This chain uses TRBV11-2 with TRBJ1-1, with 7 bases that match TRBD1. The germline CDR1 and CDR2 sequences are SGHAT and FQNNGV. CDR3 size: 18 residues. After removal of 5 bases from V and 11 bases from J, the junction contained 26 bases not matched to a gene.

The chain carries TRBV2 and TRBJ2-5, with a possible D match to TRBD1 (5 bases). This CDR3 has 14 amino acids. V was trimmed by 3 bases and J by 1 base, leaving 9 bases between them. Germline CDR1 reads SNHLY; CDR2 reads FYNNEI. As DNA, the CDR3 is TGTGCCAGCAGTGAGGGGCAGATCCAAGAGACCCAGTACTTC. Protein product: CASSEGQIQETQYF.

The chain couples TRBV30 to TRBJ1-1; TRBD1 might be the D (5 bases). The CDR3 runs 15 residues. Deletions cut 4 bases from V and 2 bases from J, with 17 bases between. Germline CDR1 is GTSNPN and CDR2 is SVGIG (reference sequence). CDR3 in DNA: TGTGCCTGGACCTACTCCGGGACGGGCAACACTGAAGCTTTCTTT. Translated, it gives CAWTYSGTGNTEAFF.

Only a few counts were recorded for this clone. The gene calls are TRBV4-3 and TRBJ1-1, with D tentatively TRBD1 (5 bases). The CDR3 is 14 residues long. With 0 bases removed from V and 8 bases from J, the gap between germline ends came to 13 bases. Germline V gene lookup returns CDR1 LGHNA and CDR2 YSLEER. The CDR3 bases are TGCGCCAGCAGCCAAGATTTGGGGGGAGGAGAAGCTTTCTTT. Protein: CASSQDLGGGEAFF.

This chain connects TRBV28 to TRBJ2-7, with 7 positions matching TRBD1. Germline trimming cut 3 bases from V and 6 bases from J; bases unmatched to any gene: 11. CDR1 MDHEN and CDR2 SYDVKM come from the germline V gene. The CDR3 has 15 amino acids. This chain's CDR3 is CASSFLGAGDSEQYF. The DNA of the CDR3 is TGTGCCAGCAGTTTTCTGGGGGCAGGGGACAGCGAGCAGTACTTC.

CDR3 nucleotide sequence: TGTGCCAGCAGCCCCGGACAGGGTGGGCCTTATGGCTACACCTTC. Protein: CASSPGQGGPYGYTF. J is TRBJ1-2 and V is TRBV7-8, with TRBD1 identical over 8 bases. This CDR3 spans 15 amino acids. J lost 5 bases, V lost 5 bases, and 10 bases had no gene match. Germline CDR1 SGHVS, CDR2 FQNEAQ.

The chain has TRBV7-8 and TRBJ2-1; D may be TRBD1 (5 bases). The CDR3 covers 16 residues. With 0 bases removed from V and 5 bases from J, the gap between germline ends came to 14 bases. Germline-derived CDR1 and CDR2 are SGHVS and FQNEAQ. The CDR3 DNA reads TGTGCCAGCAGCTTAGCGCTTAGGGCAGGGAACAATGAGCAGTTCTTC. Translation: CASSLALRAGNNEQFF.

This clone was detected a few times. The chain has TRBV18 and TRBJ2-7; D unresolved. Per the germline V gene, CDR1 is KGHSH and CDR2 is LQKENI. V lost 2 bases, J lost 6 bases, and 14 bases lay in between. The CDR3 loop spans 14 amino acids. CDR3 in DNA: TGTGCCAGCTCACCAGGGGAAGCAGACTTCGAGCAGTACTTC. Its protein product is CASSPGEADFEQYF. Filled out from reference TRBV18 and TRBJ2-7, the complete variable domain reads NAGVMQNPRHLVRRRGQEARLRCSPMKGHSHVYWYRQLPEEGLKFMVYLQKENIIDESGMPKERFSAEFPKEGPSILRIQQVVRGDSAAYFCASSPGEADFEQYFGPGTRLTVT.

The CDR3 DNA reads TGTGCCATCAAAGATGCCTATGGCTACACCTTC. Translated: CAIKDAYGYTF. The chain uses TRBV10-3 and TRBJ1-2; D is unclear. CDR1 and CDR2 from the germline V gene are ENHRY and SYGVKD. The length of the CDR3 is 11 residues. V was cut by 7 bases and J by 4 bases, with 7 bases left in between.

The chain employs TRBV6-1 and TRBJ1-3; the D gene is possibly TRBD1 (6 bases). Germline CDR1 MNHNS, CDR2 SASEGT. The ends were cut back, 2 bases at V and 2 bases at J, with 16 bases in the middle. This CDR3 contains 17 residues. This CDR3 is CASSENGGGTAGNTIYF. In DNA form, the CDR3 reads TGTGCCAGCAGTGAAAATGGGGGGGGCACGGCTGGAAACACCATATATTTT.

The V call is TRBV11-2, the J call TRBJ2-5; tentative D call: TRBD2 (6 bases). The CDR3 loop spans 15 amino acids. Trimming took 3 bases from V and 5 from J, leaving 16 bases between them. In germline, CDR1 is SGHAT, CDR2 FQNNGV. The chain's CDR3 is CASSFSFTSRETQYF. As DNA, the CDR3 is TGTGCCAGCAGCTTTAGTTTTACTAGCCGGGAGACCCAGTACTTC.

V gene TRBV18 combines with J gene TRBJ1-1, with a weak D call TRBD1 (6 bases). The V end was cut by 2 bases, the J end by 6 bases, with 10 bases between. Germline lookup yields CDR1 KGHSH and CDR2 LQKENI. The length of the CDR3 is 13 residues. CDR3 in amino acids: CASSPGRGAEAFF. The CDR3 DNA reads TGTGCCAGCTCACCAGGGAGGGGGGCTGAAGCTTTCTTT.

The V gene is TRBV3-1 (or the pseudogene TRBV3-2), the J gene TRBJ1-5, with 9 nucleotides matching TRBD1. The CDR3 runs to 14 residues. Trimming took 3 bases from V and 6 from J; bases not matched to a gene: 3. Per the germline V gene, CDR1 is LGHDT and CDR2 is YNNKEL (reference sequence). The CDR3 sequence: CASSHRQGVQPQHF. CDR3 sequence (DNA): TGTGCCAGCAGCCATCGACAGGGGGTTCAGCCCCAGCATTTT.

There are a few counts of this clone. The chain combines TRBV7-2 with TRBJ1-2; 10 bases align to TRBD1. CDR1 and CDR2 (germline): SGHTA, FQGNSA. CDR3 length equals 15 residues. J gave up 7 bases and V 5 bases, and 10 bases lay outside the gene matches. CDR3: CASSGGRQGALGYTF. CDR3 coding DNA: TGTGCCAGCAGCGGAGGACGACAGGGGGCGCTTGGCTACACCTTC.

This clone appeared a single time. CDR3 sequence: CASSSIMGTEAFF. CDR3 sequence (DNA): TGTGCCAGCAGTTCTATTATGGGAACTGAAGCTTTCTTT. The rearrangement links TRBV28 to TRBJ1-1; D not certain. Germline V gene lookup returns CDR1 MDHEN and CDR2 SYDVKM. V gave up 4 bases and J gave up 5 bases, with 11 bases separating them. This CDR3 has 13 residues.

The CDR3 DNA is TGTGCCAGCAGCCAAGTTTTGGAGCGGGGGAGTACCTACAATGAGCAGTTCTTC. This gives the protein CASSQVLERGSTYNEQFF. V gene TRBV3-1 (or the pseudogene TRBV3-2) combines with J gene TRBJ2-1, with 8 bases matching TRBD2. Germline CDR1 and CDR2: LGHDT and YNNKEL (reference sequence). The CDR3 has 18 residues. With 1 base clipped from V and 2 bases from J, the junction kept 10 bases outside the gene matches.

This clone was observed once. The chain uses TRBV4-1 and TRBJ1-4; D call uncertain. Germline CDR1 MGHRA, CDR2 YSYEKL. This CDR3 comprises 15 residues. The V end was cut by 1 base, the J end by 0 bases, with 6 bases between. The CDR3 sequence is CASSQGGTTNEKLFF. CDR3 nucleotide sequence: TGCGCCAGCAGCCAAGGAGGGACAACTAATGAAAAACTGTTTTTT.

V is TRBV23-1 and J is TRBJ2-4; TRBD1 aligns across 7 bases. TRBV23-1 is flagged as an ORF with uncertain function. The CDR3 sequence is 15 residues long. The trim removed 2 bases at V and 4 bases at J, leaving 5 bases unmatched. CDR3 DNA sequence: TGCGCCAGCAGTCAACCCCGGGACAGTAAAAACATTCAGTACTTC. Its translation is CASSQPRDSKNIQYF.

This chain links TRBV6-5 with TRBJ2-1, with 8 bases matching TRBD2. The CDR3 runs 16 residues. The ends lost 0 bases at V and 5 bases at J; junction bases unmatched: 6. Germline V lookup: CDR1 MNHEY, CDR2 SVGAGI. The CDR3 bases are TGTGCCAGCAGTTACTCTGGGACTAGAGGCGACAATGAGCAGTTCTTC. It specifies CASSYSGTRGDNEQFF.

The CDR3 is CASSSYRRGTRSGNTIYF. In DNA, the CDR3 is TGTGCCAGTAGTTCTTATCGGCGGGGGACCCGTTCTGGAAACACCATATATTTT. The rearrangement uses TRBV19 and TRBJ1-3; D may be TRBD1 (5 bases). In germline, CDR1 is LNHDA, CDR2 SQIVND (reference sequence). CDR3 length: 18 residues. V gave up 5 bases and J gave up 1 base, with 21 bases separating them.

V is TRBV10-3 and J is TRBJ2-6, with D perhaps matching TRBD2 (6 bases). Trimming removed 2 bases at V and 0 bases at J, with 17 bases between. Germline V gene lookup returns CDR1 ENHRY and CDR2 SYGVKD. The length of the CDR3 is 19 residues. The CDR3 loop is CAISEGGRGANSGANVLTF. The CDR3 DNA sequence: TGTGCCATCAGTGAGGGGGGTCGCGGGGCAAACTCTGGGGCCAACGTCCTGACTTTC.

This sequence joins TRBV3-1 (or the pseudogene TRBV3-2) and TRBJ1-5; D gene uncertain. This CDR3 region has 18 residues. The V gene's germline CDR1 is LGHDT and CDR2 YNNKEL (reference sequence). Deletions cut 0 bases from V and 0 bases from J, with 15 bases between. CDR3 region: CASSQERFRCYSNQPQHF. CDR3 nucleotide sequence: TGTGCCAGCAGCCAAGAACGGTTTAGGTGCTATAGCAATCAGCCCCAGCATTTT.

This clone was counted between two and nine times. This chain joins TRBV15 and TRBJ2-5; perhaps TRBD1 as D (5 bases). Trimming removed 5 bases at V and 2 bases at J, with 15 bases between. This CDR3 is built from 15 residues. From germline, CDR1 is LNHNV and CDR2 YYDKDF (reference sequence). The DNA of the CDR3 is TGTGCCACCAGCTCCCGGACAAGCCAACAAGAGACCCAGTACTTC. It codes for CATSSRTSQQETQYF.

V gene TRBV6-6 combines with J gene TRBJ1-4, with a weak D call TRBD1 (5 bases). Germline CDR1 is MNHNY and CDR2 is SVGAGI (reference sequence). V was pared by 7 bases and J by 2 bases, with 8 bases between. This CDR3 spans 13 amino acids. For the CDR3, the DNA is TGTGCCAGCATAAGGGGTACTAATGAAAAACTGTTTTTT. Amino acids: CASIRGTNEKLFF.